The sequence of this T cell receptor (beta chain) was determined in a study of low-dose radiotherapy and immunotherapy resistance in tumors. TRAV and TRBV primers primed cDNA for both TCRalpha and TCRbeta. With a V-primer adapter and a constant-region primer, TCRs were amplified for roughly 18 PCR cycles. MiXCR, applied by TCRdb to the reads, yields one record per CDR3 protein. The table has about 64,000 distinct CDR3 sequences, about 25% seen once; the top ten hold 6.6%. The time point here: before trial treatment. Low-dose radiotherapy and low-dose cyclophosphamide, together with aspirin, ipilimumab and nivolumab, were given to donors. As a condition of eligibility, patients had advanced solid tumors lacking tumor-infiltrating lymphocytes. There are 18 residues in the CDR3. In its sample, this clonotype was seen many times.

The receptor's source is a male donor with rectosigmoid adenocarcinoma. The source material was PBMCs, sampled before treatment. The J gene is TRBJ2-3, the V gene TRBV21-1; the DNA was not compared with TRBD2, the D call given in the table. TRBV21-1 is a pseudogene locus. The CDR3 coding sequence is TGTGCCAGCAGCAAAACCCCATTGGGTAGCGGGAGAACAGATACGCAGTATTTT. It encodes CASSKTPLGSGRTDTQYF.